The source of this T cell receptor (beta chain) is a study of blood T cell repertoires in COVID-19. Study background: The study drew acute and convalescent COVID-19 samples from the United States, Italy and Spain. T cells, B-cell-depleted T cells, or PBMCs provided the cDNA or gDNA that served as material.

V lost 4 bases and J lost 0, with 8 bases in between. CDR3 length: 13 residues. Germline-derived CDR1 and CDR2 are SGHDT and YYEEEE. Original handling: Reference gene primer amplification gave nucleated cell count estimates. Produced via immunoSEQ multiplex PCR; TCRdb's table is partial and in-frame only. The V and J calls and clone size are taken from that table; D and trimming were inferred from the DNA. The table records roughly 80,000 clones, 70% to 90% of them present only once. Sequencing was carried out using peripheral blood. The sequence came from a woman aged 80 or over with acute or convalescent COVID-19. The rearrangement joins TRBV5-6 to TRBJ2-7, with D perhaps matching TRBD1 (5 bases). As DNA, the CDR3 is TGTGCCAGCAGCGCACAGGTCTCCTACGAGCAGTACTTC. The encoded protein is CASSAQVSYEQYF. Drawing the rest from reference TRBV5-6 and TRBJ2-7, the complete variable domain is DAGVTQSPTHLIKTRGQQVTLRCSPKSGHDTVSWYQQALGQGPQFIFQYYEEEERQRGNFPDRFSGHQFPNYSSELNVNALLLGDSALYLCASSAQVSYEQYFGPGTRLTVT.